These 4 T cell receptor beta chains came from one sample sequenced in a study of blood T cell repertoires in COVID-19. The data were produced by immunoSEQ multiplex PCR, yet TCRdb's version contains in-frame clones alone and is incomplete. The sample has a few hundred thousand clones; around 93% are singletons. Sequencing was done on a sample of PBMCs or T cells enriched from blood (not recorded which). The receptors stem from a human donor in a cohort exposed to, infected with or recovered from COVID-19 (not recorded which). The donor label of this sample is uncertain.

The chain recombines TRBV3-1 (or the pseudogene TRBV3-2) with TRBJ2-3; no reliable D call. The germline V gene encodes CDR1 LGHDT and CDR2 YNNKEL (reference sequence). This CDR3 comprises 15 residues. The V end was cut by 3 bases, the J end by 4 bases, with 14 bases between. CDR3: CASSHTRSFSDTQYF. CDR3 nucleotides: TGTGCCAGCAGCCATACTCGTAGTTTTTCAGATACGCAGTATTTT.

This rearrangement joins TRBV18 to TRBJ2-1; TRBD2 agrees at 10 bases. Germline CDR1 and CDR2: KGHSH and LQKENI. The CDR3 is 15 amino acids. V was clipped by 5 bases and J by 8 bases; unmatched bases: 9. The CDR3 DNA reads as TGTGCCAGCTCAACCTCTAGCGGGGGTCCGGATGAGCAGTTCTTC. Protein product: CASSTSSGGPDEQFF.

The chain employs TRBV27 and TRBJ2-3, with TRBD2 matching over 11 bases. The CDR3 consists of 15 residues. Unmatched junction bases numbered 9, after V lost 6 bases and J lost 7 bases. Germline-derived CDR1 and CDR2 are MNHEY and SMNVEV (reference sequence). DNA of the CDR3: TGTGCCAGCAGGAAGCTAGCGGGGGGAGGGAATACGCAGTATTTT. It yields the protein CASRKLAGGGNTQYF.

CDR3 coding DNA: TGTGCCAGCAGCCCGGGGACTAGCGGGGGGAGCTCCTACAATGAGCAGTTCTTC. This codes for CASSPGTSGGSSYNEQFF. J is TRBJ2-1 and V is TRBV21-1; the table assigns TRBD2, which was not confirmed against the DNA. TRBV21-1 is a known pseudogene. The CDR3 totals 18 residues.